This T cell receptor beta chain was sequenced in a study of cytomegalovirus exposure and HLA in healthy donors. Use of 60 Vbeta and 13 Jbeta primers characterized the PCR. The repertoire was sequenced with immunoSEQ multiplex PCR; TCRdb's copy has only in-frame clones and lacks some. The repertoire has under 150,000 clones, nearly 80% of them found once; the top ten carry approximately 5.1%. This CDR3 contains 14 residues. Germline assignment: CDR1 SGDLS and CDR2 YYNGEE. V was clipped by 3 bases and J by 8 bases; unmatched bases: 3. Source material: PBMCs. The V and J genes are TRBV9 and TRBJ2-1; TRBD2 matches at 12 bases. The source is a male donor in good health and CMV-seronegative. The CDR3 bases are TGTGCCAGCAGCGGGACTAGCGGGGATGATGAGCAGTTCTTC. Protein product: CASSGTSGDDEQFF.